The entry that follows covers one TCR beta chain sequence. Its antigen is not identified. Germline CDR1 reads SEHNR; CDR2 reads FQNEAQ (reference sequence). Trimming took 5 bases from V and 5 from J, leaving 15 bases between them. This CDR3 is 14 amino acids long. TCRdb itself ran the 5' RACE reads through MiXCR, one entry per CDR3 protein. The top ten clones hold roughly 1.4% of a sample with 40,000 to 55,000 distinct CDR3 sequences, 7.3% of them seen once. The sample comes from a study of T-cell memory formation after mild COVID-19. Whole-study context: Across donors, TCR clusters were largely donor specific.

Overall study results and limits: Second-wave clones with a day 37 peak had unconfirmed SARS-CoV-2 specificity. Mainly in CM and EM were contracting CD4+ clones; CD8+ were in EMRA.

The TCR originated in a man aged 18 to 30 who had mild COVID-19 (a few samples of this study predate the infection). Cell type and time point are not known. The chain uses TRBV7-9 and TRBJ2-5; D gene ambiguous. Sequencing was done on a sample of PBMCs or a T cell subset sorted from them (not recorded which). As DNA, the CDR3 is TGTGCCAGCAGCCGGTTGAGGTCCGGGGAGACCCAGTACTTC. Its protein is CASSRLRSGETQYF. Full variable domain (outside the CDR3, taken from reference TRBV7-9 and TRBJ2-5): DTGVSQNPRHKITKRGQNVTFRCDPISEHNRLYWYRQTLGQGPEFLTYFQNEAQLEKSRLLSDRFSAERPKGSFSTLEIQRTEQGDSAMYLCASSRLRSGETQYFGPGTRLLVL.